The clone carrying this T cell receptor (beta chain) was seen only a few times. The sample is drawn from a study of human T cells and chemical hapten exposure. V was cut by 5 bases and J by 13 bases, with 21 bases left in between. The germline V gene encodes CDR1 SGHTA and CDR2 FQGNSA. The CDR3 totals 15 residues. How the authors handled the data: Ranging from roughly 20,000 to 750,000, TCR counts per sample had a median value of about 96,000. One entry per CDR3 protein, called by TCRdb with MiXCR from the RACE reads. The V and J calls, along with clone size, are taken from TCRdb and not from the paper's own processing. The table records 350,000 or so distinct CDR3 sequences, around 7% of them present only once. As for time point: patch test 1, 2 weeks after DPC sensitization. Noted treatment: therapeutic diphenylcyclopropenone sensitization with weekly scalp DPC.

The source is a woman younger than 30 with alopecia areata. Some clones in this sample may be carry-over from other donors' samples. Specimen: whole blood, collected in connection with sensitization to the hapten diphenylcyclopropenone (DPC). This rearrangement joins TRBV7-2 to TRBJ1-6; TRBD1 is a possible D gene (5 bases). The DNA for the CDR3 is TGTGCCAGCAGCCGTTACGGGACTGAGAAAGGTCCCCTCCACTTT. This codes for CASSRYGTEKGPLHF.